This TCR beta chain came from a study of stem cell transplantation in POMP-related autoinflammatory disease. Turning to the study itself: Defective thymoproteasomes were hypothesized to impair CD8+ T-cell positive selection.

This table comes from immunoSEQ multiplex PCR, and its TCRdb copy is limited to in-frame clones, with some not included. The sample shows tens of thousands of clones, approximately 91% of them seen only once. Study-wide results and limits: Patients with PRAID showed a restricted number of unique TRB V-J gene pairings.

Germline V gives CDR1 LGHDT, CDR2 YNNKEL (reference sequence). The length of the CDR3 is 13 residues. Trimming stripped 3 bases from V and 7 bases from J, with 10 bases between. About this clone: Its specificity is unknown.

The origin of this receptor is a human patient with POMP-related autoinflammation and immune dysregulation (PRAID). The T cells may come from the graft donor. The chain uses TRBV3-1 (or the pseudogene TRBV3-2) and TRBJ2-1; the D gene is possibly TRBD1 (6 bases). Sequencing was performed on CD4+ T cells from PBMCs, taken after stem cell transplantation. The CDR3 loop reads CASSHIQGNEQFF. In DNA form, the CDR3 reads TGTGCCAGCAGCCATATCCAGGGGAATGAGCAGTTCTTC.